What follows are 30 T cell receptor beta chains derived from one specimen sequenced in a study of cytomegalovirus exposure and HLA in healthy donors. Amplification used 60 Vbeta primers and 13 Jbeta primers. The protocol was immunoSEQ multiplex PCR, while the TCRdb copy is restricted to in-frame clones and leaves out a portion. Here the sample spans approximately 170,000 clones, almost 75% being singletons. Input material: PBMCs. All receptors derive from a woman between 18 and 30 years old in good health and CMV-seropositive.

The J gene is TRBJ2-1, the V gene TRBV7-3; 11 nucleotides align to TRBD2. V lost 1 base and J lost 6; bases outside the gene matches: 2. This CDR3 contains 15 residues. CDR1 SGHTA and CDR2 FQGTGA come from the germline V gene. DNA for the CDR3: TGTGCCAGCAGCTTAATAGCGGGGGGGCCCAATGAGCAGTTCTTC. This gives the protein CASSLIAGGPNEQFF.

This clone has just one count. The sample contains more than one DNA sequence encoding this CDR3. The V and J genes are TRBV7-3 and TRBJ1-1; 8 bases fit TRBD1. The V gene end was trimmed by 4 bases and the J gene end by 1 base; junction bases not matched to a gene: 2. This CDR3 comprises 14 residues. The germline CDR1 and CDR2 sequences are SGHTA and FQGTGA. DNA of the CDR3: TGTGCCAGCAGCTACGGACAGGGGAACACTGAAGCTTTCTTT. Translated: CASSYGQGNTEAFF.

This chain connects TRBV9 to TRBJ1-1; 7 bases fit TRBD1. The CDR3 contains 17 residues. The germline CDR1 and CDR2 sequences are SGDLS and YYNGEE. V dropped 4 bases and J dropped 6; count of bases not matched to a gene: 18. CDR3: CASSPEGAYPLDPEAFF. CDR3 DNA sequence: TGTGCCAGCAGCCCCGAGGGGGCTTACCCCCTAGACCCTGAAGCTTTCTTT.

Only one count was recorded for this clone. The chain employs TRBV6-5 and TRBJ1-1; 7 nucleotides line up with TRBD1. The CDR3 runs 15 residues. The germline gives CDR1 MNHEY, CDR2 SVGAGI. V was clipped by 6 bases and J by 2 bases; unmatched bases: 9. CDR3 protein: CASSPRTGANTEAFF. The CDR3 DNA follows: TGTGCCAGCAGCCCTCGAACAGGGGCCAACACTGAAGCTTTCTTT.

This chain uses TRBV28 with TRBJ1-2; the match to TRBD1 covers 8 bases. The CDR3 runs to 14 residues. Trimming cost V 3 bases and J 5 bases; bases outside gene matches: 5. The germline V gene has CDR1 MDHEN and CDR2 SYDVKM. CDR3 coding DNA: TGTGCCAGCAGTTTCTCAGGGGGCCGATATGGCTACACCTTC. It is translated as CASSFSGGRYGYTF.

The chain employs TRBV7-2 and TRBJ2-1; 7 bases are shared with TRBD2. Germline CDR1 reads SGHTA; CDR2 reads FQGNSA. CDR3 length equals 18 residues. With V trimmed by 1 base and J by 7 bases, 16 bases remained unmatched. CDR3 amino acids: CASSLEVFGGVDKNEQFF. The CDR3 DNA is TGTGCCAGCAGCTTAGAAGTTTTTGGGGGGGTCGATAAAAATGAGCAGTTCTTC.

CDR3 DNA: TGTGCCAGCAGTTTTCGAGGGACAGAATCCTACGAGCAGTACTTC. This encodes CASSFRGTESYEQYF. V gene TRBV28 combines with J gene TRBJ2-7; 7 bases map to TRBD1. The CDR3 contains 15 residues. J gave up 1 base and V 3 bases, and 6 bases lay outside the gene matches. Germline lookup yields CDR1 MDHEN and CDR2 SYDVKM.

Only a few counts were recorded for this clone. Other DNA sequences in the sample encode the same CDR3. The rearrangement joins TRBV9 to TRBJ2-1; TRBD2 matches at 12 bases. V was pared by 4 bases and J by 5 bases, with 7 bases of the junction left unmatched. The CDR3 extends over 16 amino acids. Germline assignment: CDR1 SGDLS and CDR2 YYNGEE. This CDR3 is CASSQTSSGGDNEQFF. In nucleotides, the CDR3 is TGTGCCAGCAGCCAAACTTCTAGCGGGGGGGACAATGAGCAGTTCTTC.

The chain is built from TRBV30 and TRBJ1-1; D is possibly TRBD1 (5 bases). Trimming shortened V by 0 bases and J by 10 bases, and 9 bases separated the two germline ends. Germline lookup yields CDR1 GTSNPN and CDR2 SVGIG (reference sequence). This CDR3 contains 11 residues. The CDR3 DNA sequence: TGTGCCTGGAGTGTAACAACAGGAGCTTTCTTT. Residues: CAWSVTTGAFF.

J is TRBJ1-2 and V is TRBV29-1; D not certain. CDR1 and CDR2 from the germline V gene are SQVTM and ANQGSEA. This CDR3 region has 12 residues. V lost 0 bases and J lost 4, with 6 bases in between. This CDR3 is CSVEDSGYGYTF. DNA of the CDR3: TGCAGCGTTGAAGATAGCGGCTATGGCTACACCTTC. The full variable domain, completed using reference TRBV29-1 and TRBJ1-2, is SAVISQKPSRDICQRGTSLTIQCQVDSQVTMMFWYRQQPGQSLTLIATANQGSEATYESGFVIDKFPISRPNLTFSTLTVSNMSPEDSSIYLCSVEDSGYGYTFGSGTRLTVV.

V is TRBV21-1 and J is TRBJ1-1; the table calls TRBD1, which could not be checked here. TRBV21-1 is described as a pseudogene. This CDR3 comprises 18 residues. CDR3 coding DNA: TGTGCCAGCAGCAAAGTACCAGTCGCACAGCTAATGAACACTGAAGCTTTCTTT. Translated: CASSKVPVAQLMNTEAFF.

The chain recombines TRBV4-2 with TRBJ2-2; 7 bases agree with TRBD2. Germline trimming cut 0 bases from V and 4 bases from J; bases unmatched to any gene: 8. From germline, CDR1 is LGHNA and CDR2 YNFKEQ. This CDR3 spans 17 amino acids. The CDR3 region is CASSQDDSGEVTGELFF. The CDR3 DNA follows: TGTGCCAGCAGCCAAGATGACAGCGGGGAGGTCACCGGGGAGCTGTTTTTT.

The chain has TRBV5-4 and TRBJ1-3, with D possibly matching TRBD1 (5 bases). Germline V CDR1 and CDR2: SGHNT, YYREEE (reference sequence). CDR3 length equals 14 residues. The V gene lost 3 bases and the J gene lost 0 bases, with 7 bases spanning the gap. The CDR3 region is CASSSTDSGNTIYF. The CDR3 DNA follows: TGTGCCAGCAGCTCGACAGACTCTGGAAACACCATATATTTT.

This clone occurred once. The chain joins TRBV7-9 to TRBJ2-5; unclear D gene. The germline gives CDR1 SEHNR, CDR2 FQNEAQ (reference sequence). There are 14 residues in the CDR3. V dropped 1 base and J dropped 4 bases, with 10 bases sitting between them. DNA for the CDR3: TGTGCCAGCAGCTTAGGGCTAGTCACAGAGACCCAGTACTTC. Translating it yields CASSLGLVTETQYF. Drawing the rest from reference TRBV7-9 and TRBJ2-5, the complete variable domain is DTGVSQNPRHKITKRGQNVTFRCDPISEHNRLYWYRQTLGQGPEFLTYFQNEAQLEKSRLLSDRFSAERPKGSFSTLEIQRTEQGDSAMYLCASSLGLVTETQYFGPGTRLLVL.

This sequence joins TRBV7-9 and TRBJ2-3, with a weak D call TRBD2 (6 bases). Germline lookup yields CDR1 SEHNR and CDR2 FQNEAQ (reference sequence). Trimming left V 5 bases short and J 1 base short, with 10 bases between. The CDR3 loop spans 14 amino acids. The CDR3 DNA sequence: TGTGCCAGCAGCCTCGGGAGCCGCACAGATACGCAGTATTTT. Translating it yields CASSLGSRTDTQYF.

This chain links TRBV2 with TRBJ1-6, with a tentative D call TRBD1 (5 bases). CDR3 length equals 14 residues. Germline V gene sequence: CDR1 SNHLY, CDR2 FYNNEI. Trimming cost V 0 bases and J 9 bases, with 9 bases left between them. CDR3 nucleotides: TGTGCCAGCAGTGAAGCGCGGGGCGGTTCACCCCTCCACTTT. Translating it yields CASSEARGGSPLHF.

This sequence joins TRBV9 and TRBJ1-1, with D maybe TRBD1 (5 bases). The CDR3 sequence is 14 residues long. V was cut by 7 bases and J by 0 bases, with 13 bases left in between. Germline V lookup: CDR1 SGDLS, CDR2 YYNGEE. In DNA form, the CDR3 reads TGTGCCAGCGGAAGACAGTCCTTGAACACTGAAGCTTTCTTT. It is translated as CASGRQSLNTEAFF.

This clone has just one count. The chain has TRBV5-4 and TRBJ1-1; 8 positions match TRBD1. Germline CDR1 and CDR2: SGHNT and YYREEE (reference sequence). With 4 bases clipped from V and 0 bases from J, the junction kept 5 bases outside the gene matches. CDR3 length equals 15 residues. CDR3 region: CASSVGQGVNTEAFF. CDR3 nucleotides: TGTGCCAGCAGCGTAGGACAGGGCGTGAACACTGAAGCTTTCTTT.

This sequence joins TRBV30 and TRBJ2-2, with 10 bases matching TRBD1. The CDR3 spans 14 residues. The V and J ends lost 6 bases and 5 bases, in that order; junction bases with no gene match: 6. In germline, CDR1 is GTSNPN, CDR2 SVGIG (reference sequence). The DNA of the CDR3 is TGTGCCTGCAGCCGGGACAGGGGTACCGGGGAGCTGTTTTTT. Translation gives CACSRDRGTGELFF.

This CDR3 is CASSLNRNDSGNTIYF. The CDR3 nucleotides are TGTGCCAGCAGCCTGAACAGGAACGACTCTGGAAACACCATATATTTT. The genes are TRBV9 and TRBJ1-3, with TRBD1 as a possible D gene (5 bases). The CDR3 runs 16 residues. Germline V gene lookup returns CDR1 SGDLS and CDR2 YYNGEE. V was cut by 4 bases and J by 0 bases, with 14 bases left in between.

The DNA of the CDR3 is TGTGCCAGCAGGGGACTCCGGGACAGGTCATCGCCCCAGCATTTT. Amino acid sequence: CASRGLRDRSSPQHF. The chain links TRBV6-6 to TRBJ1-5, with 8 positions matching TRBD1. The CDR3 contains 15 residues. Per germline, CDR1 MNHNY and CDR2 SVGAGI (reference sequence). Unmatched junction bases numbered 13, after V lost 6 bases and J lost 9 bases.

The chain uses TRBV7-2 and TRBJ2-5; 7 positions agree with TRBD1. Germline V gene data show CDR1 as SGHTA and CDR2 as FQGNSA. V lost 4 bases and J lost 1; bases outside the gene matches: 3. There are 14 residues in the CDR3. CDR3 residues: CASSSGQLQETQYF. In nucleotides, the CDR3 is TGTGCCAGCAGCTCGGGACAGCTCCAAGAGACCCAGTACTTC.

This chain connects TRBV10-3 to TRBJ1-6, with D maybe TRBD1 (5 bases). Per the germline V gene, CDR1 is ENHRY and CDR2 is SYGVKD. The CDR3 sequence is 14 residues long. V was pared by 2 bases and J by 4 bases, with 6 bases between. CDR3: CAISEDSYNSPLHF. The DNA of the CDR3 is TGTGCCATCAGTGAGGACAGTTATAATTCACCCCTCCACTTT.

The chain joins TRBV7-2 to TRBJ2-7, with D maybe TRBD2 (5 bases). The CDR3 covers 14 residues. V gave up 1 base and J gave up 6 bases, with 13 bases separating them. Germline V gene data show CDR1 as SGHTA and CDR2 as FQGNSA. The CDR3 region has the DNA TGTGCCAGCAGCTTAGGACAAGGCGGGCTCGAGCAGTACTTC. Translating it yields CASSLGQGGLEQYF.

A few counts support this clone. This chain uses TRBV19 with TRBJ2-3; the match to TRBD2 covers 7 bases. Looked up from germline, CDR1 is LNHDA and CDR2 is SQIVND (reference sequence). The V and J ends lost 9 bases and 2 bases, in that order; junction bases with no gene match: 8. This CDR3 region has 14 residues. The CDR3 loop reads CASTPGGFTDTQYF. The CDR3 region has the DNA TGTGCCAGCACGCCCGGGGGGTTCACAGATACGCAGTATTTT.

The chain recombines TRBV7-2 with TRBJ1-4; perhaps TRBD1 as D (6 bases). The CDR3 consists of 15 residues. Trimming shortened V by 2 bases and J by 7 bases, and 14 bases separated the two germline ends. Germline assignment: CDR1 SGHTA and CDR2 FQGNSA. CDR3 bases: TGTGCCAGCAGCTTAAATGGGGGCTTGGCTGAAAAACTGTTTTTT. Translating gives CASSLNGGLAEKLFF.

In the case of this clone: One junction end disagrees with the germline gene, perhaps due to a read error. The V call is TRBV7-7, the J call TRBJ2-5; D unresolved. The CDR3 is made up of 14 amino acids. Per germline, CDR1 SSHAT and CDR2 FNYEAQ (reference sequence). The CDR3 loop is CASSSEESVWTQYF. DNA of the CDR3: TGTGCTAGCAGCTCAGAGGAATCGGTTTGGACCCAGTACTTC.

The chain combines TRBV2 with TRBJ1-1; D gene uncertain. Germline CDR1 SNHLY, CDR2 FYNNEI. V lost 5 bases and J lost 0, with 7 bases in between. The CDR3 is 13 amino acids. The CDR3 here is CASSRIVNTEAFF. The CDR3 DNA sequence: TGTGCCAGCAGTAGAATAGTGAACACTGAAGCTTTCTTT.

The chain uses TRBV28 and TRBJ1-2; possible D gene TRBD1, 6 bases. From germline, CDR1 is MDHEN and CDR2 SYDVKM. The CDR3 has 13 amino acids. The V gene lost 2 bases and the J gene lost 7 bases, with 11 bases spanning the gap. CDR3 coding DNA: TGTGCCAGCAGTTTAGGTCAGGGGTTTGGCTACACCTTC. Amino acid sequence: CASSLGQGFGYTF.

This clone was found a few times. The rearrangement joins TRBV25-1 to TRBJ1-2, with a possible D match to TRBD1 (6 bases). Germline V gene data show CDR1 as MGHDK and CDR2 as SYGVNS. Trimming removed 8 bases at V and 8 bases at J, with 15 bases between. This CDR3 region has 12 residues. The CDR3 is CASGRTGTGYTF. For the CDR3, the DNA is TGTGCCAGCGGTAGAACAGGGACAGGCTACACCTTC.